Listed below are T cell receptor beta chains from one sample, sequenced in a study of metastatic and nonmetastatic thyroid tumors. TCRdb used MiXCR to call clones anew from the PCR reads. This table has about 20,000 clones, approximately 35% appearing once. The sample taken for sequencing was tumor tissue. These receptors were obtained from a female donor with papillary thyroid cancer or a benign thyroid nodule (not recorded which). Some clones in this sample may be carry-over from other donors' samples. Each CDR3 is given with its conserved first and last residue. Each record gives: D gene, J gene, V gene, clone size, CDR3 DNA, CDR3 protein. A D gene is named only where the DNA matches it firmly. Some rows have no size entry. The others give once, few or many, or a class for an expanded clone.

TRBD1 | TRBJ2-3 | TRBV5-1 | - | TGCGCCAGCAGTCCGACAGGGAGTCAGGCAGATACGCAGTATTTT | CASSPTGSQADTQYF
TRBD1 | TRBJ2-4 | TRBV6-1 | few | TGTGCCAGCAGGGTCGAAGGACAGGGAATTGAAAACATTCAGTACTTC | CASRVEGQGIENIQYF
- | TRBJ2-1 | TRBV14 | once | TGTGCCAGCAGCCAAGGTGGGGTAGGATATGAGCAGTTCTTC | CASSQGGVGYEQFF
- | TRBJ2-1 | TRBV6-5 | - | TGTGCCAGCAGTTACCTTAGGCAGTCTTATTCCTACAATGAGCAGTTCTTC | CASSYLRQSYSYNEQFF
TRBD1 | TRBJ2-7 | TRBV27 | few | TGTGCCAGCAATTACCGGGACAGGGGCTACGAGCAGTACTTC | CASNYRDRGYEQYF
- | TRBJ2-1 | TRBV27 | - | TGTGCCAGCAGTTTAATTCCTGTGACAGAGTACAATGAGCAGTTCTTC | CASSLIPVTEYNEQFF
- | TRBJ1-2 | TRBV6-1 | - | TGTGCCAGCAGTGAGGGCGGAAGGGGATTAAGGGGCTACACCTTC | CASSEGGRGLRGYTF
- | TRBJ1-1 | TRBV6-2/TRBV6-3 | - | TGTGCCAGCAGTTACAGGGGGAACACTGAAGCTTTCTTT | CASSYRGNTEAFF
TRBD1 | TRBJ2-1 | TRBV7-2 | - | TGTGCCAGCAGCCCAGGACAGGTCGTCGATGAGCAGTTCTTC | CASSPGQVVDEQFF
TRBD2 | TRBJ2-7 | TRBV10-1 | - | TGCGCCAGCAGTCGGACTAGCGGGACCGGCGGGGGCGAGCAGTACTTC | CASSRTSGTGGGEQYF
- | TRBJ1-5 | TRBV5-6 | - | TGTGCCAGCTCTAGCTGGCATCAGCCCCAGCATTTT | CASSSWHQPQHF
- | TRBJ2-7 | TRBV6-1 | - | TGTGCCAGCAGCCAAAACAGAAGGGGGGCCTTCTACGAGCAGTACTTC | CASSQNRRGAFYEQYF
- | TRBJ2-5 | TRBV14 | - | TGTGCCAGCAGCCCCCGACTAGACCTCCAAGAGACCCAGTACTTC | CASSPRLDLQETQYF
- | TRBJ2-1 | TRBV28 | few | TGTGCCAGCAGTTTTCAGGGGAATGAGCAGTTCTTC | CASSFQGNEQFF
- | TRBJ1-1 | TRBV5-1 | - | TGCGCCAGCAGCCTCCGACAGGTGGGGGACACTGAAGCTTTCTTT | CASSLRQVGDTEAFF
- | TRBJ2-7 | TRBV9 | - | TGTGCCAGCAGCCCCCTGGGGCCTCACGAGCAGTACTTC | CASSPLGPHEQYF
TRBD1 | TRBJ2-7 | TRBV20-1 | - | TGCAGTGCCGGAGGGACAGGGAGTGGCGAGCAGTACTTC | CSAGGTGSGEQYF
- | TRBJ2-7 | TRBV18 | - | TGTGCCAGCTCTTCCGGGCCCCTTGGAGGCGAGCAGTACTTC | CASSSGPLGGEQYF
- | TRBJ1-4 | TRBV7-9 | - | TGTGCCAGCAGCGTGGGGCCTGAAAAACTGTTTTTT | CASSVGPEKLFF
- | TRBJ2-1 | TRBV24-1 | - | TGTGCCACCAGTGCCGCAGGGTCCTACAATGAGCAGTTCTTC | CATSAAGSYNEQFF
- | TRBJ2-7 | TRBV6-2/TRBV6-3 | - | TGTGCCAGCAGTTTGGGACTCTCCGAGCAGCACTTC | CASSLGLSEQHF
TRBD1 | TRBJ2-7 | TRBV30 | - | TGTGCCTGGAGTGGTACAGGGGGCTGGTACGAGCAGTACTTC | CAWSGTGGWYEQYF
- | TRBJ1-2 | TRBV7-2 | - | TGTGCCAGCAGCTTAGGCCCACAAAACTATGGCTACACCTTC | CASSLGPQNYGYTF
TRBD2 | TRBJ2-5 | TRBV6-5 | few | TGTGCCAGCAGTTACTCGGAACGGGAGGGCGAGGAGACCCAGTACTTC | CASSYSEREGEETQYF
- | TRBJ1-6 | TRBV27 | - | TGTGCCAGCAGCACGAGGGCAGAAAGCTCCTATAATTCACCCCTCCACTTT | CASSTRAESSYNSPLHF
- | TRBJ1-2 | TRBV6-2/TRBV6-3 | - | TGTGCCAGCAGTTACGGGAACGCCGCCCTCTATGGCTACACCTTC | CASSYGNAALYGYTF
TRBD2 | TRBJ2-3 | TRBV2 | - | TGTGCCAGCAGTGGGCGGACTAGCGGGAGTATCACAGATACGCAGTATTTT | CASSGRTSGSITDTQYF
- | TRBJ2-2 | TRBV12-3/TRBV12-4 | few | TGTGCCAGCAGGACTTGGGACCCCACCGGGGAGCTGTTTTTT | CASRTWDPTGELFF
- | TRBJ2-7 | TRBV12-3/TRBV12-4 | few | TGTGCCAGCAGTCCCAGACTCGACCGGGGCGGGCAGTACTTC | CASSPRLDRGGQYF
- | TRBJ2-7 | TRBV11-2 | - | TGTGCCAGCGGAACGGGGTTTTGGACCTACGAGCAGTACTTC | CASGTGFWTYEQYF
- | TRBJ1-6 | TRBV11-2 | - | TGTGCCAGCAGCTTCGGGGACGGGAATTCACCCCTCCACTTT | CASSFGDGNSPLHF
- | TRBJ1-1 | TRBV6-2/TRBV6-3 | few | TGTGCCAGCAGTCATAGTACAGAAGCTTTCTTT | CASSHSTEAFF
- | TRBJ1-2 | TRBV11-2 | - | TGTGCCAGCAGCGAATATACAGGGATTAGAATCTACGGCTACACCTTC | CASSEYTGIRIYGYTF
- | TRBJ1-2 | TRBV11-3 | - | TGTGCCAGCAGCTCCCGACAGACATTCTATGGCTACACCTTC | CASSSRQTFYGYTF
- | TRBJ2-2 | TRBV19 | few | TGTGCCACCCTGGGTGGCCACGGGGAGCTGTTTTTT | CATLGGHGELFF
- | TRBJ2-2 | TRBV19 | - | TGTGCCAGTAGTAAACAAACTACCGGGGAGCTGTTTTTT | CASSKQTTGELFF
- | TRBJ1-2 | TRBV6-2/TRBV6-3 | few | TGTGTCAGCAAGGGTCTTGGCTACACCTTC | CVSKGLGYTF
TRBD1 | TRBJ2-3 | TRBV11-3 | few | TGTGCCAGCAGCTTGGGACAGGGGGGCACAGATACGCAGTATTTT | CASSLGQGGTDTQYF
TRBD1 | TRBJ2-7 | TRBV24-1 | - | TGTGCCACCAGTGATCCCGGGACAGGGAGGCACGAGCAGTACTTC | CATSDPGTGRHEQYF
- | TRBJ1-3 | TRBV11-2 | - | TGTGCCAGCAGCCCCTACGTGGCTTTCTCTGGAAACACCATATATTTT | CASSPYVAFSGNTIYF